Included here is one TCR beta chain sequence, with context. These data belong to a study of blood T cell repertoires in COVID-19. The participants were between roughly 18 and 100 years old and came from under 25 US areas. Participants' own reports of clinical history determined their cohort assignment. TCRdb keeps only in-frame clones here, not all; method: immunoSEQ multiplex PCR. The data show fewer than 350,000 clones, around 90% seen once. The CDR3 consists of 16 residues. CDR1 SEHNR and CDR2 FQNEAQ come from the germline V gene (reference sequence). The J segment lost 4 bases and the V segment lost 4 bases, leaving 10 bases of the junction unmatched.

The material sequenced was PBMCs or T cells enriched from blood (not recorded which). The rearrangement joins TRBV7-9 to TRBJ1-1, with TRBD1 matching 9 bases. The TCR originated in a woman in her late teens or twenties with acute COVID-19. CDR3 nucleotides: TGTGCCAGCAGCTCGGTATTACAGGGGGCCGGCACTGAAGCTTTCTTT. Amino acids: CASSSVLQGAGTEAFF.